This T cell receptor beta chain is from a study of T cell repertoires in cytomegalovirus infection. Looking at the study overall: CMV infection plus the matching HLA type was flagged by public TCR beta signatures.

CDR1 and CDR2 (germline): SNHLY, FYNNEI. V lost 11 bases and J lost 0, with 17 bases in between. The CDR3 sequence is 14 residues long. A remark on this clonotype: Its antigen remains unidentified.

TCRdb itself ran the reads through MiXCR, one entry per CDR3 protein. Of approximately 500,000 distinct CDR3 sequences listed, 26% are singletons. Overall study results and limits: The study found HLA-C-restricted CMV-specific TCR beta clonotypes dominating the ex vivo response.

Sequencing was carried out using PBMCs. This chain links TRBV2 with TRBJ2-7; D is possibly TRBD2 (6 bases). The origin of this receptor is a human donor in good health (CMV status not recorded). Some clones in this sample may be carry-over from other donors' samples. CDR3 DNA: TGTGCCGACGTCCGGGACGGGAGCTCCTACGAGCAGTACTTC. This translates into CADVRDGSSYEQYF.